This T cell receptor (beta chain) derives from a study of Graves' ophthalmopathy and Graves' hyperthyroidism. V was clipped by 3 bases and J by 8 bases, with 23 bases between them. Germline loops: CDR1 SGHRS, CDR2 YFSETQ. This CDR3 has 17 residues. The authors amplified TCR beta CDR3 regions, and they did so from RNA transcripts for repertoire sequencing. The workflow started with a first-round RT-PCR run with HTBI primers and then moved on to a second-round multiplex PCR. In TCRdb, the multiplex PCR reads were re-called with MiXCR into one record per CDR3 protein. The repertoire includes hundreds of thousands of distinct CDR3 sequences, 35% to 45% of them detected once, and around 3.3% sits in the top ten.

V is TRBV5-1 and J is TRBJ1-4, with D maybe TRBD1 (6 bases). Input material: peripheral blood. The TCR comes from an adult man with Graves' ophthalmopathy. The CDR3 DNA reads TGCGCCAGCAGCTCGGGACAAGCCGATGGGGGGCACGAAAAACTGTTTTTT. Translating gives CASSSGQADGGHEKLFF.